These 8 T cell receptor beta chains were all obtained from the same sample, sequenced in a study of CD8 T cells in ankylosing spondylitis. A single record per CDR3 protein comes from TCRdb applying MiXCR to the 5' RACE reads. This table holds roughly 140,000 distinct CDR3 sequences, roughly 44% found once. Sequencing was carried out using synovial fluid, either unsorted or a sorted T cell fraction (not recorded which). Source of these receptors: a male donor with ankylosing spondylitis.

The CDR3 DNA follows: TGCGCCAGCAGCCGAACAGGAGTCTCTGGAAACACCATATATTTT. Encoded protein: CASSRTGVSGNTIYF. The V call is TRBV4-1, the J call TRBJ1-3, with D perhaps TRBD1 (5 bases). CDR3 length equals 15 residues. In germline, CDR1 is MGHRA, CDR2 YSYEKL. The V gene lost 4 bases and the J gene lost 0 bases, with 10 bases spanning the gap.

The V call is TRBV2, the J call TRBJ2-5; 12 bases match TRBD2. The germline V gene has CDR1 SNHLY and CDR2 FYNNEI. This CDR3 is built from 19 residues. J lost 5 bases, V lost 9 bases, and 22 bases had no gene match. Here the CDR3 reads CASTRFTSGRTRFHETQYF. The CDR3 DNA is TGTGCCAGTACTAGATTTACTAGCGGGAGGACTCGGTTTCACGAGACCCAGTACTTC.

The V and J genes are TRBV28 and TRBJ1-6; D gene unclear. There are 17 residues in the CDR3. CDR1 is MDHEN, CDR2 SYDVKM, per germline. V was shortened by 6 bases and J by 3 bases, with 18 bases between the two germline ends. The CDR3 DNA follows: TGTGCCAGCAGGAGAGCCCTCCTCGGATACTATAATTCACCCCTCCACTTT. It codes for CASRRALLGYYNSPLHF.

CDR3 in amino acids: CASSLARTSGRTEETPTYEQYF. DNA of the CDR3: TGTGCCAGCAGCTTAGCTCGGACTAGCGGGAGGACTGAAGAAACTCCCACCTACGAGCAGTACTTC. V usage is TRBV11-1 and J usage is TRBJ2-7, with 14 bases aligning to TRBD2. The CDR3 is 22 residues long. CDR1 is SGHAT and CDR2 is FQDESV in the germline V gene (reference sequence). The V gene end was trimmed by 0 bases and the J gene end by 2 bases; junction bases not matched to a gene: 18.

This clonotype was observed many times. V is TRBV12-3 or TRBV12-4 and J is TRBJ1-1; D gene uncertain. V lost 5 bases, J lost 1 base, and 20 bases lay in between. The CDR3 extends over 17 amino acids. The CDR3 coding sequence is TGTGCCAGCAGTACCTATACCCGAGGGCTGGGGAACACTGAAGCTTTCTTT. Its protein is CASSTYTRGLGNTEAFF.

The chain is built from TRBV3-1 and TRBJ1-5; D gene uncertain. This CDR3 is built from 15 residues. Germline CDR1 reads LGHDT; CDR2 reads YNNKEL (reference sequence). Trimming stripped 4 bases from V and 5 bases from J, with 15 bases between. CDR3 nucleotide sequence: TGTGCCAGCAGCCCCTTGCGGGGAGCCGATCAGCCCCAGCATTTT. This gives the protein CASSPLRGADQPQHF. The full variable domain, in which reference TRBV3-1 and TRBJ1-5 provide the parts outside the CDR3, is DTAVSQTPKYLVTQMGNDKSIKCEQNLGHDTMYWYKQDSKKFLKIMFSYNNKELIINETVPNRFSPKSPDKAHLNLHINSLELGDSAVYFCASSPLRGADQPQHFGDGTRLSIL.

J is TRBJ2-2 and V is TRBV7-6; maybe TRBD1 (5 bases). The germline V and J ends were trimmed by 4 bases and 4 bases, with 13 bases remaining between them. The CDR3 covers 15 residues. Germline V gene lookup returns CDR1 SGHVS and CDR2 FNYEAQ. The CDR3 DNA sequence: TGTGCCAGCAGCTATCAGGGTGGGGTCACCGGGGAGCTGTTTTTT. Translated, it gives CASSYQGGVTGELFF.

This clonotype was observed a few times. The rearrangement links TRBV6-2 or TRBV6-3 to TRBJ2-1; 12 positions match TRBD2. Germline CDR1 MNHEY, CDR2 SVGEGT. After removal of 5 bases from V and 0 bases from J, the junction contained 17 bases not matched to a gene. CDR3 length equals 21 residues. CDR3 in amino acids: CASSHRETSGSRGRSYNEQFF. For the CDR3, the DNA is TGTGCCAGCAGTCACCGAGAGACTAGCGGGAGTCGTGGTCGCTCCTACAATGAGCAGTTCTTC.